This TCR beta chain was profiled in a study of spatial heterogeneity in lung cancer. Study findings and constraints: Within tumors, counts of expanded alpha and beta TCRs tracked tumor mutation counts.

Germline loops: CDR1 MNHEY, CDR2 SVGEGT. V trimming: 6 bases; J trimming: 4 bases; junction bases outside the gene matches: 10. The CDR3 is 16 amino acids. About this clonotype itself: The antigen is undetermined.

On each TCR cDNA molecule, a unique molecular identifier was present. TCRdb ran MiXCR on the 5' RACE reads and lists one entry per CDR3 protein. The data hold fewer than 12,000 distinct CDR3 sequences, with about 13% observed a single time. Described time point: sample taken at primary tumor resection. The 65 or so donors had untreated early-stage non-small cell lung cancer. Whole RNA from tumor, nontumor lung or frozen PBMC was sequenced unsorted. Sequenced material: lung tumor tissue, taken at surgery. This rearrangement joins TRBV6-2 or TRBV6-3 to TRBJ2-1; 9 nucleotides match TRBD2. This TCR derives from a male donor with early-stage non-small cell lung cancer. As DNA, the CDR3 is TGTGCCAGCAGCCTTCGACTAGCGGAGCTTTACAATGAGCAGTTCTTC. This encodes CASSLRLAELYNEQFF.